The clone carrying this T cell receptor (beta chain) was seen a few times. The antigen remains undetermined. This entry comes from a study of OX40 agonist ivuxolimab in advanced cancers. Across the whole study: People in dose escalation had one of these cancers: hepatocellular carcinoma, melanoma, renal cell or head and neck cancer. Males comprised over 80% of the group, whose mean age was about 62 years (range roughly 20 to 85). General study findings and limits: Researchers report that CD8+ T cells had, on average, more expanded clones than CD4+.

Sequencing used immunoSEQ multiplex PCR; TCRdb keeps in-frame clones, though not all of them. The sample contains around 61,000 clones, roughly 80% of which appear only once. Between the trimmed V and J ends, which lost 0 bases and 1 base, there was a span of 18 bases. This CDR3 is built from 18 residues. The germline gives CDR1 MGHRA, CDR2 YSYEKL. The chain joins TRBV4-1 to TRBJ1-1, with no clear D. The sample consisted of CD4+ or CD8+ T cells sorted from blood, taken in a trial of the OX40 agonist ivuxolimab. The receptor was derived from an adult with an advanced solid tumor such as melanoma, head and neck, liver or kidney cancer. CDR3 in amino acids: CASSQDLVRVRKNTEAFF. The CDR3 nucleotides are TGCGCCAGCAGCCAAGATTTGGTCCGGGTAAGGAAGAACACTGAAGCTTTCTTT.